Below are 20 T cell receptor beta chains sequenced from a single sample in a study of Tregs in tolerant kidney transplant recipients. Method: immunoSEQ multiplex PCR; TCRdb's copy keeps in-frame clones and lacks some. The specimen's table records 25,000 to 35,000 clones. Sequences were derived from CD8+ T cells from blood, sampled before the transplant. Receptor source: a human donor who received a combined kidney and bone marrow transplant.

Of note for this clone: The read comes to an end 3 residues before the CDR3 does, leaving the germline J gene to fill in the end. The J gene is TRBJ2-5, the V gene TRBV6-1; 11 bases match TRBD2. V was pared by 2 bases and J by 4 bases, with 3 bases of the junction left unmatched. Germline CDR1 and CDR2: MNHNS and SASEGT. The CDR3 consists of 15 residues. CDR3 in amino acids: CASSETSGSSETQYF. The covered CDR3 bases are TGTGCCAGCAGTGAAACTAGCGGGAGTTCAGAGACC.

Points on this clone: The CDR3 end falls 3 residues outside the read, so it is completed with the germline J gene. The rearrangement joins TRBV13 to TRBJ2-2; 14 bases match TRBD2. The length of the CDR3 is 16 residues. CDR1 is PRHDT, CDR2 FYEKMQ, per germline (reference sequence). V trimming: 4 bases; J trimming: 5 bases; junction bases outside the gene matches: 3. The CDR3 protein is CASSSGLAGVTGELFF. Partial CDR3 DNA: TGTGCCAGCAGCTCGGGACTAGCGGGAGTAACCGGGGAG.

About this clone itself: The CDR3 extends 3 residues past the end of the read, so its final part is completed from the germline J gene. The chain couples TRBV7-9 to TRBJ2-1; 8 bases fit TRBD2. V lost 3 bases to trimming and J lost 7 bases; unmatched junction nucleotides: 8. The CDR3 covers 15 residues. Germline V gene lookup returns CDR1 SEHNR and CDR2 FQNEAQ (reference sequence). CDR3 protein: CASSLTGGLWNEQFF. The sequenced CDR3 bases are TGTGCCAGCAGCTTGACGGGGGGGCTTTGGAATGAG.

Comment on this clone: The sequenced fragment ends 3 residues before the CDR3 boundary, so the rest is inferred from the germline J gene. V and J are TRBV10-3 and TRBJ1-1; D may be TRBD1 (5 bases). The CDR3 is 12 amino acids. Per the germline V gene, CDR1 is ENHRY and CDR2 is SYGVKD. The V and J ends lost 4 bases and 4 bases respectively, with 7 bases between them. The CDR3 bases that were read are TGTGCCATCAGTGGGGGCGGCACTGAA. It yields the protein CAISGGGTE. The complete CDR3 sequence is CAISGGGTEAFF.

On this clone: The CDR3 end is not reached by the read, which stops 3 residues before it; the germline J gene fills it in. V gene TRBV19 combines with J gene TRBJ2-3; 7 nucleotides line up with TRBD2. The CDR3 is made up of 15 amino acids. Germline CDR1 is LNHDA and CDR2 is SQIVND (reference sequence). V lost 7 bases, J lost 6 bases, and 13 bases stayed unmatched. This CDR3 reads CASMVGGGGSDTQYF. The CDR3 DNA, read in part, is TGTGCCAGTATGGTTGGCGGGGGAGGCTCGGATACG. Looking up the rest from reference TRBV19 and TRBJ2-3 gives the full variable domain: DGGITQSPKYLFRKEGQNVTLSCEQNLNHDAMYWYRQDPGQGLRLIYYSQIVNDFQKGDIAEGYSVSREKKESFPLTVTSAQKNPTAFYLCASMVGGGGSDTQYFGPGTRLTVL.

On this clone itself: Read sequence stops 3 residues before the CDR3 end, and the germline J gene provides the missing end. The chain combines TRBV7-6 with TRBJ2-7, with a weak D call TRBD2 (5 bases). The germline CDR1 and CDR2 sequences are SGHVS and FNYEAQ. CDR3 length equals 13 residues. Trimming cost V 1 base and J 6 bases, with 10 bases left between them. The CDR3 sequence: CASSLDGGGEQYF. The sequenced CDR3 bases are TGTGCCAGCAGCTTAGATGGCGGAGGCGAG.

This CDR3 is CASNPGQVNGYTF. The CDR3 DNA, read in part, is TGTGCCAGCAACCCGGGACAGGTTAATGGC. The chain combines TRBV5-6 with TRBJ1-2; TRBD1 matches 8 bases. The CDR3 end lies 3 residues beyond the end of the read and is filled in from the germline J gene. This CDR3 is 13 amino acids long. The J segment lost 6 bases and the V segment lost 6 bases, leaving 7 bases of the junction unmatched. Germline assignment: CDR1 SGHDT and CDR2 YYEEEE.

The DNA read from the CDR3 is TGTGCCAGCAGCTTACCCGGACTAGCGGGAATTAATGAG. It encodes CASSLPGLAGINE. The complete CDR3 sequence is CASSLPGLAGINEQFF. V is TRBV7-8 and J is TRBJ2-1; TRBD2 matches at 12 bases. The read terminates 3 residues before the CDR3 end, so the remaining end is supplied by the germline J gene. V trimming: 2 bases; J trimming: 7 bases; junction bases outside the gene matches: 6. Germline values: CDR1 SGHVS, CDR2 FQNEAQ. CDR3 length: 16 residues.

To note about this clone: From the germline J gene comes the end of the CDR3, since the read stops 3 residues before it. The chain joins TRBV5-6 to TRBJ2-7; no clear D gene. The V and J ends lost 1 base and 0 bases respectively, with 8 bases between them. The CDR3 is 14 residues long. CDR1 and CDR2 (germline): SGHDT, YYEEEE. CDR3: CASSLRPSSYEQYF. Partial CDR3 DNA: TGTGCCAGCAGCTTGCGGCCTAGCTCCTACGAG.

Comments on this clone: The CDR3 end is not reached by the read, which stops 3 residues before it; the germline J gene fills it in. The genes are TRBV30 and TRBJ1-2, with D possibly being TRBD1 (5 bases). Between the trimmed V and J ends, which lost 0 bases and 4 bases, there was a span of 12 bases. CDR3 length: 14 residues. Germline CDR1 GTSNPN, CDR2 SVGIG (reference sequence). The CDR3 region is CAWSVGGWSYGYTF. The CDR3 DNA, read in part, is TGTGCCTGGAGTGTGGGGGGTTGGAGCTATGGC.

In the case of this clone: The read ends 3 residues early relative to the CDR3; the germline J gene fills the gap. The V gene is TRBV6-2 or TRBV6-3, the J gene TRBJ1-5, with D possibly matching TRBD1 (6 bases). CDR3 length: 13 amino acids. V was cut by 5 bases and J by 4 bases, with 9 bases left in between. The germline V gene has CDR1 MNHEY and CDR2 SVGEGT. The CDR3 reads CASSQQGNQPQHF. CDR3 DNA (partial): TGTGCCAGCAGTCAGCAGGGGAATCAGCCC.

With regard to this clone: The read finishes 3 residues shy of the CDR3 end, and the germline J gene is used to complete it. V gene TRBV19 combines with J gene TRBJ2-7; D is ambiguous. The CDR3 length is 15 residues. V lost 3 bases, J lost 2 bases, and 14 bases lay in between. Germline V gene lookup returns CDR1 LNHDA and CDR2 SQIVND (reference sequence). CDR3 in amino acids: CASSIFGGSPYEQYF. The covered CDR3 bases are TGTGCCAGTAGTATCTTCGGCGGCTCCCCCTACGAG. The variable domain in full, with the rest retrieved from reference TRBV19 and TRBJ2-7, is DGGITQSPKYLFRKEGQNVTLSCEQNLNHDAMYWYRQDPGQGLRLIYYSQIVNDFQKGDIAEGYSVSREKKESFPLTVTSAQKNPTAFYLCASSIFGGSPYEQYFGPGTRLTVT.

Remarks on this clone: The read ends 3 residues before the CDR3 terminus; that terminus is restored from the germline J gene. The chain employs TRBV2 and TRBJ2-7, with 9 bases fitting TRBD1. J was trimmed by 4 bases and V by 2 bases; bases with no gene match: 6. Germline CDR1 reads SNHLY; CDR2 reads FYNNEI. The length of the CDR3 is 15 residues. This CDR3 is CASSESDRGWYEQYF. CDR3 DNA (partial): TGTGCCAGCAGTGAATCGGACAGGGGTTGGTACGAG.

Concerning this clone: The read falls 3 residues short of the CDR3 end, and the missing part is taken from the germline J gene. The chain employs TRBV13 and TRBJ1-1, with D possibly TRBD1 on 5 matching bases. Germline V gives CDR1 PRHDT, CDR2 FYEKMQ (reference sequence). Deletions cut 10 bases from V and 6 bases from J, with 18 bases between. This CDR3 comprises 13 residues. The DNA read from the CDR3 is TGTGCCACCAAGACAGTCCACGACGCTGAA. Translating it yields CATKTVHDAE. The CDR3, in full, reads CATKTVHDAEAFF.

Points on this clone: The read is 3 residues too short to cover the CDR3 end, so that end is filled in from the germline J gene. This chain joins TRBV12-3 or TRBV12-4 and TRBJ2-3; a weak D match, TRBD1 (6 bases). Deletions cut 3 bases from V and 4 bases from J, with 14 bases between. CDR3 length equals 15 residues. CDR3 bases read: TGTGCCAGCAGTTTCGAGGGAGACAGGTCAGATACG. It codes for CASSFEGDRSDT. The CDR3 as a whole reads CASSFEGDRSDTQYF.

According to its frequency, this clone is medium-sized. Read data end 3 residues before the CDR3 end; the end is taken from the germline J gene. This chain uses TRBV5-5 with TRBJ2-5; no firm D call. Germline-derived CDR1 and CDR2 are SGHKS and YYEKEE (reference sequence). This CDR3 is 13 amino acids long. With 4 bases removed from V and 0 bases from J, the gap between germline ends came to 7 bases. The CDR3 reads CASSPDYQETQYF. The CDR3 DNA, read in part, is TGTGCCAGCAGCCCCGACTACCAAGAGACC. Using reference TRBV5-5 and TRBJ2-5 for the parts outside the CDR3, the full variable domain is DAGVTQSPTHLIKTRGQQVTLRCSPISGHKSVSWYQQVLGQGPQFIFQYYEKEERGRGNFPDRFSARQFPNYSSELNVNALLLGDSALYLCASSPDYQETQYFGPGTRLLVL.

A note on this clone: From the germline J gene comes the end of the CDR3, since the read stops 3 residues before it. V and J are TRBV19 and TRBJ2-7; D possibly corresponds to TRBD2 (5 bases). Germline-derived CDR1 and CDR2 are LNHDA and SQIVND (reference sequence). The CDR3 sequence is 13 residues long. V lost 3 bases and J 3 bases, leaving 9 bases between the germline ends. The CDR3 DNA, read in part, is TGTGCCAGTAGTATTTTCGGGGACTACGAG. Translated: CASSIFGDYE. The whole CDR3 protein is CASSIFGDYEQYF.

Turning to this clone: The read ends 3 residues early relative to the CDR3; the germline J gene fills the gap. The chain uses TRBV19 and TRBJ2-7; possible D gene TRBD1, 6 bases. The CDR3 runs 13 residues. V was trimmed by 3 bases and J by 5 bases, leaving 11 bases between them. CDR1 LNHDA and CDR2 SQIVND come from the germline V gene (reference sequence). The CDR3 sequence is CASSMGAINEQYF. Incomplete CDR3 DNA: TGTGCCAGTAGTATGGGGGCTATTAACGAG.

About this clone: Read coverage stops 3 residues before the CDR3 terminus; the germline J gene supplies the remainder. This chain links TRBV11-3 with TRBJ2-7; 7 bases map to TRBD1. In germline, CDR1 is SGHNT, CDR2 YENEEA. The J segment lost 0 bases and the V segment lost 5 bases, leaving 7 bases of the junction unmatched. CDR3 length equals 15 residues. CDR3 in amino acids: CASSPRQGSSYEQYF. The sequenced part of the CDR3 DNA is TGTGCCAGCAGCCCAAGACAGGGAAGCTCCTACGAG.

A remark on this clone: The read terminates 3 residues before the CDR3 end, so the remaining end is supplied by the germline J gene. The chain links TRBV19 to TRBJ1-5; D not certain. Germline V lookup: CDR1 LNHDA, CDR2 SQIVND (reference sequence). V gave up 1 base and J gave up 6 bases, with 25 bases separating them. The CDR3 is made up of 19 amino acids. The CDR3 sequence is CASSIVDRNFIESVQPQHF. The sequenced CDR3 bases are TGTGCCAGTAGTATAGTCGATCGGAACTTTATCGAAAGCGTTCAGCCC.